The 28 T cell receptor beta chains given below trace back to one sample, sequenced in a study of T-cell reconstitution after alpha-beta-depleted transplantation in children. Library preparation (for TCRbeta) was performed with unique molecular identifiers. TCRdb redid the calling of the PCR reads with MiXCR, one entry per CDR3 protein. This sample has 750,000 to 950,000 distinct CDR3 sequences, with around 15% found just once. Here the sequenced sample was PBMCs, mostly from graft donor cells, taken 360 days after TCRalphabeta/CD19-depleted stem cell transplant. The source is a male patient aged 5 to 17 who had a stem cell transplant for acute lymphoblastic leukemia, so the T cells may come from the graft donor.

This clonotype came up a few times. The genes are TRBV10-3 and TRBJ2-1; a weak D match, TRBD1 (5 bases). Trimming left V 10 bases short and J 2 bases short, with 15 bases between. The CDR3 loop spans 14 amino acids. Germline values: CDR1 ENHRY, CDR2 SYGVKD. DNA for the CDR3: TGTGCCACTAAAGGCCAGGGAACCTACAATGAGCAGTTCTTC. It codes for CATKGQGTYNEQFF.

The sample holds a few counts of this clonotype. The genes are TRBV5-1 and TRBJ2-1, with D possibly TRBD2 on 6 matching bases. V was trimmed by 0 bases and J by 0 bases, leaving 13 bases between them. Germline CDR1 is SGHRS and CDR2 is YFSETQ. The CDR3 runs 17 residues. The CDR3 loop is CASSLAGGTDSYNEQFF. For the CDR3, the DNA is TGCGCCAGCAGCTTGGCCGGCGGGACTGACTCCTACAATGAGCAGTTCTTC.

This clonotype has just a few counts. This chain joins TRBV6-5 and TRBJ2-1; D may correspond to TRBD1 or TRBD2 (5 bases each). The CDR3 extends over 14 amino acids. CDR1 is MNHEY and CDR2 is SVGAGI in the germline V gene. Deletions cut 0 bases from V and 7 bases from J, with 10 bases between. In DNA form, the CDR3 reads TGTGCCAGCAGTTACTCGACCGGGACGAATGAGCAGTTCTTC. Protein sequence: CASSYSTGTNEQFF.

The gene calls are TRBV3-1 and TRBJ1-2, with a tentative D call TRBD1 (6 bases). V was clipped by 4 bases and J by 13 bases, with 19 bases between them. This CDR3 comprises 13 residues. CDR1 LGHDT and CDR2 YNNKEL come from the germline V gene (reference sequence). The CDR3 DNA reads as TGTGCCAGCAGCCCGCGGACAGCTAGGAACTCCACCTTC. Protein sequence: CASSPRTARNSTF.

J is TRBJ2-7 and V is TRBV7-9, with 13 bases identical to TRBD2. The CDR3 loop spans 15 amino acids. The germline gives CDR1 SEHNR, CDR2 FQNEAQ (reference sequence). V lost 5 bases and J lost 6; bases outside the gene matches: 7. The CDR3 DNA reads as TGTGCCAGCAGCCCCACACTAGCGGGAGGGGGCGAGCAGTACTTC. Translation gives CASSPTLAGGGEQYF.

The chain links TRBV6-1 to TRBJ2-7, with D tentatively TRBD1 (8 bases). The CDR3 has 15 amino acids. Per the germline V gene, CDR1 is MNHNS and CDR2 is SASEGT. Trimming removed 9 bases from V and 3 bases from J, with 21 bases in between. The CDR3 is CASSRGRGRNYEQYF. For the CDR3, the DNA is TGTGCCAGTTCCAGGGGGCGCGGGAGAAACTACGAGCAGTACTTC.

In nucleotides, the CDR3 is TGCAGCGCGGCACAGGGGATCCCTAGCACAGATACGCAGTATTTT. Encoded protein: CSAAQGIPSTDTQYF. The V call is TRBV29-1, the J call TRBJ2-3; the match to TRBD1 covers 7 bases. V shed 7 bases, J shed 0 bases, and the junction held 10 bases outside the gene matches. Germline CDR1 reads SQVTM; CDR2 reads ANQGSEA. This CDR3 is 15 amino acids long.

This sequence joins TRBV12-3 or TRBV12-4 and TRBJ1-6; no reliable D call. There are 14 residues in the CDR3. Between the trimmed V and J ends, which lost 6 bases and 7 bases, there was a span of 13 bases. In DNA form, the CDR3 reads TGTGCCAGCAGGGATTTGACTGGGAATTCACCCCTCCACTTT. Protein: CASRDLTGNSPLHF.

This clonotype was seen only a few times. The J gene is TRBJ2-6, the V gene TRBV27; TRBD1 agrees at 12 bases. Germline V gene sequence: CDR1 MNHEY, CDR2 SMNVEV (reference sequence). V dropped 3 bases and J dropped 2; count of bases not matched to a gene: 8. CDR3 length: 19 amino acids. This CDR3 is CASSFGTGGGGPGANVLTF. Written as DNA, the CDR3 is TGTGCCAGCAGTTTCGGGACAGGGGGCGGGGGGCCTGGGGCCAACGTCCTGACTTTC.

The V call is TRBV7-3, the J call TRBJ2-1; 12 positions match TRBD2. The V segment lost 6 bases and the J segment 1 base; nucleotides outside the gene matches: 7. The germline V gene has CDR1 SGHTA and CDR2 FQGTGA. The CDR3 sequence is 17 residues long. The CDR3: CASSLLAGGGSYNEQFF. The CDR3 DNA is TGTGCCAGCAGTCTTCTAGCGGGGGGGGGATCCTACAATGAGCAGTTCTTC.

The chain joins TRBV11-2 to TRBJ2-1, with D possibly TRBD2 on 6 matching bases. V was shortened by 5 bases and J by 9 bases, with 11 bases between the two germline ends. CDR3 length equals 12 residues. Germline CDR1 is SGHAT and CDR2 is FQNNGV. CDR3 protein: CASSPLAFEQFF. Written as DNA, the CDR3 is TGTGCCAGCAGCCCACTAGCTTTTGAGCAGTTCTTC.

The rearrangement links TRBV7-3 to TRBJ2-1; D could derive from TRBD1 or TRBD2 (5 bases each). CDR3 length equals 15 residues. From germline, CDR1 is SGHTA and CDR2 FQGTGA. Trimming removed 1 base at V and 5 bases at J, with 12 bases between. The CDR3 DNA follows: TGTGCCAGCAGCTTAATAGGGACGTCGAACAATGAGCAGTTCTTC. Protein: CASSLIGTSNNEQFF.

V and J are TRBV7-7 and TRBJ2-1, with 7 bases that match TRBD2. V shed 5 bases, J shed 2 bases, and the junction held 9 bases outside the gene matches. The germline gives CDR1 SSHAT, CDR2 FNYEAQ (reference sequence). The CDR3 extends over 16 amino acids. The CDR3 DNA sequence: TGTGCCAGCAGCCAAAGTGCGGGACTAACCTACAATGAGCAGTTCTTC. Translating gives CASSQSAGLTYNEQFF.

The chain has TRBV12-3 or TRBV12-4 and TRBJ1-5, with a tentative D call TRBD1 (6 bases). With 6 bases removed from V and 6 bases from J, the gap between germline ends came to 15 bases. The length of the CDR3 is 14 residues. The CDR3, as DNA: TGTGCCAGCAGACCTACACAGGGAAGTCAGCCCCAGCATTTT. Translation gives CASRPTQGSQPQHF.

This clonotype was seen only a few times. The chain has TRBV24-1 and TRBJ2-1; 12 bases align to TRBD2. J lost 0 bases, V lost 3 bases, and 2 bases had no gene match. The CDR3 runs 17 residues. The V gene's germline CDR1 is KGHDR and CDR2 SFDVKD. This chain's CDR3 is CATSDPSGRGSYNEQFF. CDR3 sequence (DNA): TGTGCCACCAGTGATCCTAGCGGGAGGGGCTCCTACAATGAGCAGTTCTTC.

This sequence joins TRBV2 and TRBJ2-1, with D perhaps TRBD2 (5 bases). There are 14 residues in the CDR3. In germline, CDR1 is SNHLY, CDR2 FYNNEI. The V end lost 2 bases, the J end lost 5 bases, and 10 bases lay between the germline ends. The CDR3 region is CASSERLADNEQFF. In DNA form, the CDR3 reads TGTGCCAGCAGTGAAAGGCTAGCCGACAATGAGCAGTTCTTC.

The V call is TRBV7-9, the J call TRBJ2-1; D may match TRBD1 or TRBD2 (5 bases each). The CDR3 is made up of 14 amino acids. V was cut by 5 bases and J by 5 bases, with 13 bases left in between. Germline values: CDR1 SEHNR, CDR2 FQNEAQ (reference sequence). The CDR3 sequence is CASSRSGTNNEQFF. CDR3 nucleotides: TGTGCCAGCAGCCGTTCCGGGACCAACAATGAGCAGTTCTTC.

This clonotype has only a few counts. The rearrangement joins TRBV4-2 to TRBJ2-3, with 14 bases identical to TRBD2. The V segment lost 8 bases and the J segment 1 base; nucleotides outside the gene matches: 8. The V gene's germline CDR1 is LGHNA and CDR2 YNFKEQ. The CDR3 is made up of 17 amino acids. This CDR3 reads CASGGTSGRGGTDTQYF. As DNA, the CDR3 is TGTGCCAGCGGTGGGACTAGCGGGAGAGGGGGCACAGATACGCAGTATTTT.

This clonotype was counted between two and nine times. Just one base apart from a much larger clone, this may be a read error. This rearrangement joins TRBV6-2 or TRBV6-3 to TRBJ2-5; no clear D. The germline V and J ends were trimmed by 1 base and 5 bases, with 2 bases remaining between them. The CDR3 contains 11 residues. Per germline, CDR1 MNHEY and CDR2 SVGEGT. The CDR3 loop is CASSYWETQYF. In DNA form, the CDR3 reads TGTGCCAGCAGTTACTGGGAGACCCAGTACTTC.

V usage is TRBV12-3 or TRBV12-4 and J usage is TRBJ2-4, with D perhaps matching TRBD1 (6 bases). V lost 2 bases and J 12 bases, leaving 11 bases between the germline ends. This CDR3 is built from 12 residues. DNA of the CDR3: TGTGCCAGCAGTTTATCCAGGGGTGATCAGTACTTC. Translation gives CASSLSRGDQYF.

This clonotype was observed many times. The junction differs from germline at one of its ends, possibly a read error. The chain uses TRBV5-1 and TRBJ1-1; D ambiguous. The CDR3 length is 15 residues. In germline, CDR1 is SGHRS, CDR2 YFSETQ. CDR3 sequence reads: CASSLVAGMNTEAFF. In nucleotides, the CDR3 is TGTGCCAGCAGCTTAGTGGCAGGCATGAACACTGAAGCTTTCTTT.

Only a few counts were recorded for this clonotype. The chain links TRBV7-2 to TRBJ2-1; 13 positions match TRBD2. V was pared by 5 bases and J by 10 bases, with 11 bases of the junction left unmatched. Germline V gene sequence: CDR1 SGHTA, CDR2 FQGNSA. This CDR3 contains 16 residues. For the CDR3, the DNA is TGTGCCAGCAGCAAACTAGCGGGAGGGCCCTATGGGGAGCAGTTCTTC. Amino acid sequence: CASSKLAGGPYGEQFF.

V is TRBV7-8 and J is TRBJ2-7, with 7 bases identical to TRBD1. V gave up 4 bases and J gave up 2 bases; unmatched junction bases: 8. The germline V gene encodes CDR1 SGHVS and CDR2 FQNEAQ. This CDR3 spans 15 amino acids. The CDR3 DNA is TGTGCCAGCAGCTCCCCCGGACAGGAACCCTACGAGCAGTACTTC. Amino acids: CASSSPGQEPYEQYF.

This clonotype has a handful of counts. CDR3 DNA sequence: TGCAGCGTTGGGCAGACTAACTATGGCTACACCTTC. Its protein is CSVGQTNYGYTF. The V call is TRBV29-1, the J call TRBJ1-2, with D uncertain. This CDR3 contains 12 residues. CDR1 and CDR2 (germline): SQVTM, ANQGSEA. Trimming took 4 bases from V and 0 from J, leaving 6 bases between them. Variable domain in full (rest from reference TRBV29-1 and TRBJ1-2): SAVISQKPSRDICQRGTSLTIQCQVDSQVTMMFWYRQQPGQSLTLIATANQGSEATYESGFVIDKFPISRPNLTFSTLTVSNMSPEDSSIYLCSVGQTNYGYTFGSGTRLTVV.

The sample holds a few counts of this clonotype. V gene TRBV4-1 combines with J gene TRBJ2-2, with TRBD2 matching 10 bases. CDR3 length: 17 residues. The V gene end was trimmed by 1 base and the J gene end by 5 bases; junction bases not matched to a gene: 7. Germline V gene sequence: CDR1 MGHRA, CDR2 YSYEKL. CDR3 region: CASSQVEASGRTGELFF. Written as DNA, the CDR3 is TGCGCCAGCAGCCAAGTAGAGGCTAGCGGGAGAACCGGGGAGCTGTTTTTT.

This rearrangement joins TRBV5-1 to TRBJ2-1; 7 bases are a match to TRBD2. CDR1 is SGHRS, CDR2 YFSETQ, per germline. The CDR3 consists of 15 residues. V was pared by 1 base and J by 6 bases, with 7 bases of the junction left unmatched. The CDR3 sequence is CASSLKLAGSNEQFF. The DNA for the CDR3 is TGCGCCAGCAGCTTGAAATTAGCGGGTAGCAATGAGCAGTTCTTC.

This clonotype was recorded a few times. In DNA form, the CDR3 reads TGTGCCAGCAGTTCGGGACCCCCCATGAACACTGAAGCTTTCTTT. Translating it yields CASSSGPPMNTEAFF. V is TRBV6-5 and J is TRBJ1-1; the D gene is possibly TRBD1 (5 bases). The germline V gene encodes CDR1 MNHEY and CDR2 SVGAGI. The CDR3 contains 15 residues. V lost 4 bases, J lost 0 bases, and 12 bases lay in between.

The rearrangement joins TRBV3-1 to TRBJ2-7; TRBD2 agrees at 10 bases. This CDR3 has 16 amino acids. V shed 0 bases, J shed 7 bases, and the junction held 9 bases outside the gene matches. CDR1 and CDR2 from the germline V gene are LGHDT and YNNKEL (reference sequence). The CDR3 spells CASSQDLASGRREQYF. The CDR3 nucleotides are TGTGCCAGCAGCCAAGATTTGGCTAGCGGGAGACGGGAGCAGTACTTC.